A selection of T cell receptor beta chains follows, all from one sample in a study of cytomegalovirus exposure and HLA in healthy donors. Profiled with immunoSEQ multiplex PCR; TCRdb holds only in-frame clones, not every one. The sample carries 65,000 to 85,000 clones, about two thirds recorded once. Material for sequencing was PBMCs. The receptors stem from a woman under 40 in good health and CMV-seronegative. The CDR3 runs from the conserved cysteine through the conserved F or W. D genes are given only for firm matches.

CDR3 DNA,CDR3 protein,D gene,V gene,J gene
TGCGCCAGCAGCTTGGCCGGGACAGGGGGATACGAGCAGTACTTC,CASSLAGTGGYEQYF,TRBD1,TRBV5-1,TRBJ2-7
TGCGCCAGCAGCTTGCGGGGGACTGGAAACCCCATATATTTT,CASSLRGTGNPIYF,NA,TRBV5-1,TRBJ1-3
TGTGCCAGTAAGGGGGAGAGGGGTTCACCCCTCCACTTT,CASKGERGSPLHF,NA,TRBV19,TRBJ1-6
TGTGCCAGCAGCTTAGAAGGACTAGCGGGGGGACTAACCTACGAGCAGTACTTC,CASSLEGLAGGLTYEQYF,TRBD2,TRBV7-9,TRBJ2-7
TGTGCCGGCCCCCCAGAGGGAGTAGTTTCATACGAGCAGTACTTC,CAGPPEGVVSYEQYF,NA,TRBV10-3,TRBJ2-7
TGTGCCAGCAGTGCCTATCGGGGGACTGGCTACACCTTC,CASSAYRGTGYTF,NA,TRBV6-5,TRBJ1-2
TGTGCCAGTAGTATCTCAGGACAGCCGTATATGGTGAACACTGAAGCTTTCTTT,CASSISGQPYMVNTEAFF,NA,TRBV19,TRBJ1-1
TGTGCCAGTACCAAACAGGGGGCGGGTCAGCCCCAGCATTTT,CASTKQGAGQPQHF,TRBD1,TRBV19,TRBJ1-5
TGTGCCAGTAGGCCCTACAGGGTTGGGGATGGCTACACCTTC,CASRPYRVGDGYTF,NA,TRBV19,TRBJ1-2
TGTGCCATCAGTGGTACAGGGGGATCCTACAATGAGCAGTTCTTC,CAISGTGGSYNEQFF,TRBD1,TRBV10-3,TRBJ2-1
TGTGCCAGCAGCGTAACCCAGGATCCGACGAACTATGGCTACACCTTC,CASSVTQDPTNYGYTF,NA,TRBV28,TRBJ1-2